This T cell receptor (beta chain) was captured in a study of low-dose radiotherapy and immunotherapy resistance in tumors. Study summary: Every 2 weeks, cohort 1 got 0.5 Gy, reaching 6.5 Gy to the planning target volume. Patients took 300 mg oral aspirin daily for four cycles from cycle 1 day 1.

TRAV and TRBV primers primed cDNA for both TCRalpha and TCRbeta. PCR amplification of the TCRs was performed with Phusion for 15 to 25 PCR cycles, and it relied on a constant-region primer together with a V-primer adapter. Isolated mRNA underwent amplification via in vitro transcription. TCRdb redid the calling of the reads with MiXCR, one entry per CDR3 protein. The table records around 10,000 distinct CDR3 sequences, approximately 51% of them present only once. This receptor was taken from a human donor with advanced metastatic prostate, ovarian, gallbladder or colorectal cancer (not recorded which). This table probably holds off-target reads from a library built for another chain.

CDR3 residues: CSARNVVNSPLHF. The DNA for the CDR3 is TGCAGTGCTAGGAATGTTGTGAATTCACCCCTCCACTTT. This chain connects TRBV20-1 to TRBJ1-6; no reliable D call. CDR3 length equals 13 residues. Germline CDR1 and CDR2: DFQATT and SNEGSKA (reference sequence). V dropped 3 bases and J dropped 7 bases, with 10 bases sitting between them.